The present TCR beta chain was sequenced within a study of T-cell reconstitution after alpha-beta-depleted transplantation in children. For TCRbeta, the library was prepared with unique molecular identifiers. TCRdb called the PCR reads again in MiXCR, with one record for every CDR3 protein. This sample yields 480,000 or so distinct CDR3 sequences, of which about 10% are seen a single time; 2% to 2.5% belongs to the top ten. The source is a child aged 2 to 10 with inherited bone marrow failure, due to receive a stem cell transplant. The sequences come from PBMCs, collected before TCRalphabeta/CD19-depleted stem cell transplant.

The CDR3 sequence: CSAGPAQPQHF. For the CDR3, the DNA is TGCAGTGCTGGACCGGCTCAGCCCCAGCATTTT. The chain carries TRBV20-1 and TRBJ1-5; D is ambiguous. Germline values: CDR1 DFQATT, CDR2 SNEGSKA (reference sequence). V lost 5 bases and J 6 bases, leaving 8 bases between the germline ends. CDR3 size: 11 residues.